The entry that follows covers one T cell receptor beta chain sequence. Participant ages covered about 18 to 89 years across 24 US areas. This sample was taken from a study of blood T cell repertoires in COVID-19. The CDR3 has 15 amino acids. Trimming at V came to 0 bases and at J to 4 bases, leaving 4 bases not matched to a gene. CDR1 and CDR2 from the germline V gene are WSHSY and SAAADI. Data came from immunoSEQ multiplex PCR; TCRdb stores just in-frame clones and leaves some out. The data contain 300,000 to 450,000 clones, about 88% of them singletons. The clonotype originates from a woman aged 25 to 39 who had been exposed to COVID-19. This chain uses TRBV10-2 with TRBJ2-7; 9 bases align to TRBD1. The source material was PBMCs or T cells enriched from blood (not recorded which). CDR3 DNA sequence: TGCGCCAGCAGTGAGTCGAACAGGGGGCGTTACGAGCAGTACTTC. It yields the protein CASSESNRGRYEQYF.